One and the same sample provided the 20 T cell receptor beta chains below, sequenced in a study of CD8 T cells in ankylosing spondylitis (dated by TCRdb to 2016 to 2017). Library generation was performed with 5' RACE. Data came from an Illumina HiSeq 2500. TCRdb passed the public sequencing reads through fastp at Q25 and MiXCR, retaining productive beta sequences. One record per CDR3 amino acid sequence lists the most common genes and DNA. Recorded for this sample are about 220,000 distinct CDR3 sequences; more than 9% of them occurred a single time. Of the sample, about a fifth falls within the top ten clones. The sample consisted of blood, either unsorted or a sorted T cell fraction (not recorded which). These TCRs come from a male donor with ankylosing spondylitis or in good health (not recorded which).

This clonotype appeared many times. This chain connects TRBV12-3 or TRBV12-4 to TRBJ1-3; D is undetermined. The CDR3 length is 13 residues. V was trimmed by 7 bases and J by 1 base, leaving 8 bases between them. CDR3 sequence (DNA): TGTGCCAGCACCCCTTCGTCTGGAAACACCATATATTTT. Protein product: CASTPSSGNTIYF.

Remarks on this clonotype: A single base separates this from a much larger clone, so it may be a read error. The rearrangement joins TRBV29-1 to TRBJ2-1; D gene unclear. CDR1 is SQVTM and CDR2 is ANQGSEA in the germline V gene. This CDR3 is built from 12 residues. Trimming cost V 3 bases and J 0 bases, with 3 bases left between them. The CDR3 is CSVDSSYNEQFF. The CDR3 DNA sequence: TGCAGCGTTGACAGCTCCTACAATGAGCAGTTCTTC.

This clonotype came up many times. The chain has TRBV5-1 and TRBJ2-3; 9 nucleotides align to TRBD2. The CDR3 loop spans 17 amino acids. The J segment lost 1 base and the V segment lost 0 bases, leaving 6 bases of the junction unmatched. Germline assignment: CDR1 SGHRS and CDR2 YFSETQ. The CDR3 protein is CASSLGVAGARTDTQYF. The CDR3 bases are TGCGCCAGCAGCTTGGGTGTAGCGGGGGCCCGCACAGATACGCAGTATTTT. The complete variable domain, with remaining parts taken from reference TRBV5-1 and TRBJ2-3, reads KAGVTQTPRYLIKTRGQQVTLSCSPISGHRSVSWYQQTPGQGLQFLFEYFSETQRNKGNFPGRFSGRQFSNSRSEMNVSTLELGDSALYLCASSLGVAGARTDTQYFGPGTRLTVL.

The rearrangement uses TRBV7-9 and TRBJ2-5, with D unclear. Per germline, CDR1 SEHNR and CDR2 FQNEAQ (reference sequence). The V and J ends lost 5 bases and 2 bases respectively, with 12 bases between them. This CDR3 spans 14 amino acids. The CDR3 nucleotides are TGTGCCAGCAGCACCCCGTGGAGTCAAGAGACCCAGTACTTC. Residues: CASSTPWSQETQYF.

This clonotype was found a few times. The gene calls are TRBV19 and TRBJ1-2, with D hard to call. Trimming removed 3 bases at V and 2 bases at J, with 7 bases between. The CDR3 is made up of 13 amino acids. Germline CDR1 and CDR2: LNHDA and SQIVND (reference sequence). CDR3 region: CASSMDGNYGYTF. The CDR3 nucleotides are TGTGCCAGTAGTATGGACGGCAACTATGGCTACACCTTC.

Many counts were recorded for this clonotype. The chain couples TRBV20-1 to TRBJ2-1; possibly TRBD1 or TRBD2 for D (5 bases each). Germline lookup yields CDR1 DFQATT and CDR2 SNEGSKA (reference sequence). V dropped 5 bases and J dropped 8 bases, with 19 bases sitting between them. This CDR3 spans 14 amino acids. The chain's CDR3 is CSAEGDGANDEQFF. The CDR3 DNA reads TGCAGTGCTGAAGGGGACGGGGCCAATGATGAGCAGTTCTTC.

The chain combines TRBV12-3 or TRBV12-4 with TRBJ2-7; 7 nucleotides agree with TRBD1. The V gene end was trimmed by 5 bases and the J gene end by 6 bases; junction bases not matched to a gene: 7. CDR3 length equals 13 residues. The chain's CDR3 is CASSPTRTGEQYF. CDR3 coding DNA: TGTGCCAGCAGTCCTACCCGGACAGGCGAGCAGTACTTC.

This clonotype has at least ten counts. The genes are TRBV27 and TRBJ1-6; weak D call: TRBD1 (5 bases). This CDR3 is 14 amino acids long. V was pared by 4 bases and J by 7 bases, with 11 bases between. Germline V gene data show CDR1 as MNHEY and CDR2 as SMNVEV (reference sequence). DNA of the CDR3: TGTGCCAGCAGTTACCAGGGAGGGAATTCACCCCTCCACTTT. Translation gives CASSYQGGNSPLHF.

The table lists this clonotype with many counts. The J gene is TRBJ1-2, the V gene TRBV27, with 7 bases fitting TRBD1. J gave up 4 bases and V 8 bases, and 10 bases lay outside the gene matches. Germline-derived CDR1 and CDR2 are MNHEY and SMNVEV (reference sequence). This CDR3 spans 14 amino acids. CDR3: CASATGQQSYGYTF. CDR3 DNA sequence: TGTGCCAGCGCCACGGGACAGCAAAGCTATGGCTACACCTTC.

This clonotype showed up many times. The CDR3 nucleotides read TGTGCCAGCAGCTTAGACCCACTAGCGGGGGGGCCAAGAGGTGAGCAGTTCTTC. Translation: CASSLDPLAGGPRGEQFF. The chain links TRBV11-2 to TRBJ2-1, with TRBD2 matching over 13 bases. This CDR3 is 18 amino acids long. Germline values: CDR1 SGHAT, CDR2 FQNNGV. Losses at the gene ends were 0 bases for V and 9 bases for J; bases not matched to a gene: 11.

In this sample, this clonotype turned up many times. This chain connects TRBV3-1 to TRBJ2-3, with D possibly matching TRBD1 (6 bases). The CDR3 runs to 16 residues. The germline V gene encodes CDR1 LGHDT and CDR2 YNNKEL (reference sequence). V was cut by 1 base and J by 6 bases, with 17 bases left in between. As DNA, the CDR3 is TGTGCCAGCAGCCAAGTGCTTGGGGTGGGGGCTGATACGCAGTATTTT. This gives the protein CASSQVLGVGADTQYF.

This clonotype has a handful of counts. The chain links TRBV12-3 or TRBV12-4 to TRBJ1-3; TRBD1 agrees at 7 bases. The CDR3 runs 14 residues. V shed 5 bases and J 2 bases; nucleotides not matched to a gene: 3. CDR3 sequence reads: CASSQGETGNTIYF. CDR3 in DNA: TGTGCCAGCAGTCAGGGGGAAACTGGAAACACCATATATTTT.

The table lists this clonotype with a few counts. This chain joins TRBV29-1 and TRBJ2-5, with D possibly matching TRBD1 (5 bases). In germline, CDR1 is SQVTM, CDR2 ANQGSEA. V dropped 4 bases and J dropped 5 bases, with 17 bases sitting between them. The CDR3 runs to 14 residues. CDR3: CSVGAGWAGETQYF. The CDR3 nucleotides are TGCAGCGTTGGCGCAGGGTGGGCAGGGGAGACCCAGTACTTC. The full variable domain, with the rest looked up from reference TRBV29-1 and TRBJ2-5, is SAVISQKPSRDICQRGTSLTIQCQVDSQVTMMFWYRQQPGQSLTLIATANQGSEATYESGFVIDKFPISRPNLTFSTLTVSNMSPEDSSIYLCSVGAGWAGETQYFGPGTRLLVL.

In its sample, this clonotype was seen a few times. The chain recombines TRBV5-1 with TRBJ2-5, with D unclear. Germline V gene sequence: CDR1 SGHRS, CDR2 YFSETQ. This CDR3 comprises 16 residues. Trimming removed 0 bases from V and 0 bases from J, with 12 bases in between. The CDR3 DNA reads as TGCGCCAGCAGCTTGGACAGTCCAATGTACCAAGAGACCCAGTACTTC. Protein sequence: CASSLDSPMYQETQYF.

Ten or more counts support this clonotype. The chain combines TRBV5-1 with TRBJ2-3, with 8 bases aligning to TRBD2. CDR3 size: 16 residues. Germline trimming cut 3 bases from V and 1 base from J; bases unmatched to any gene: 7. Germline assignment: CDR1 SGHRS and CDR2 YFSETQ. The CDR3: CASSSAPTSGTDTQYF. CDR3 nucleotides: TGCGCCAGCAGCTCCGCCCCGACTAGCGGCACAGATACGCAGTATTTT.

This clonotype turned up a few times. The chain joins TRBV19 to TRBJ2-5; D gene uncertain. The CDR3 is made up of 14 amino acids. Germline loops: CDR1 LNHDA, CDR2 SQIVND (reference sequence). Trimming stripped 3 bases from V and 5 bases from J, with 13 bases between. The CDR3 DNA is TGTGCCAGTAGTATTTCCCCCTCGGTGGAGACCCAGTACTTC. It is translated as CASSISPSVETQYF.

The table lists this clonotype with a few counts. The chain uses TRBV5-1 and TRBJ1-1; 7 positions match TRBD1. Germline values: CDR1 SGHRS, CDR2 YFSETQ. V was pared by 3 bases and J by 8 bases, with 10 bases of the junction left unmatched. CDR3 length: 14 amino acids. The CDR3 DNA is TGCGCCAGCAGCTGGAGCTTCGGGACAGTGGAAGCTTTCTTT. It translates to CASSWSFGTVEAFF.

The table lists this clonotype with many counts. The CDR3 loop is CASSLVRGKGTQYF. CDR3 bases: TGTGCCAGCAGCTTAGTCAGGGGGAAGGGTACGCAGTATTTT. The V and J genes are TRBV11-2 and TRBJ2-3, with 7 bases that match TRBD1. This CDR3 comprises 14 residues. J was trimmed by 8 bases and V by 1 base; bases with no gene match: 6. In germline, CDR1 is SGHAT, CDR2 FQNNGV.

The V and J genes are TRBV27 and TRBJ1-6, with D perhaps matching TRBD1 (5 bases). Trimming took 7 bases from V and 10 from J, leaving 20 bases between them. Germline loops: CDR1 MNHEY, CDR2 SMNVEV (reference sequence). The CDR3 length is 15 residues. CDR3 residues: CASTIRNQGGSPLHF. The DNA of the CDR3 is TGTGCCAGCACCATCAGGAATCAGGGCGGATCACCCCTCCACTTT.

Many counts were recorded for this clonotype. The chain is built from TRBV7-9 and TRBJ1-1; D unclear. Per the germline V gene, CDR1 is SEHNR and CDR2 is FQNEAQ (reference sequence). The germline V and J ends were trimmed by 2 bases and 6 bases, with 10 bases remaining between them. This CDR3 spans 13 amino acids. For the CDR3, the DNA is TGTGCCAGCAGCTTAAAAGCAGAGGCTGAAGCTTTCTTT. Amino acids: CASSLKAEAEAFF.